The T cell receptor (beta chain) described here comes from a study of cytomegalovirus exposure and HLA in healthy donors. A multiplex PCR was run with 60 Vbeta primers and 13 Jbeta primers. In the authors' workflow: Later analysis identified approximately 80 million unique TCR beta chains, 8.5 million to 13 million shared. TCRdb keeps only in-frame clones here, not all; method: immunoSEQ multiplex PCR. V and J calls and clone size follow that table, whereas D and trimming were derived from the DNA. The sample consists of 150,000 to 200,000 clones, 85% of them appearing once. This CDR3 contains 14 residues. Germline CDR1 reads GTSNPN; CDR2 reads SVGIG (reference sequence). V lost 0 bases, J lost 7 bases, and 7 bases stayed unmatched. This clone was observed a handful of times. The antigen remains unidentified. Study findings and constraints: Accounts indicate the classifier identified cytomegalovirus status with strong specificity and sensitivity.

This clonotype was sampled from a woman aged 45-65 years in good health and CMV-seronegative. Sequencing was performed on PBMCs. The rearrangement uses TRBV30 and TRBJ1-2; 8 nucleotides agree with TRBD1. Here the CDR3 DNA reads TGTGCCTGGAGTGTACCCAGGGGGCGGTTTGGCTACACCTTC. Amino acids: CAWSVPRGRFGYTF.